The 27 T cell receptor beta chains in this list originate from one sample, sequenced in a study of blood T cell repertoires in COVID-19. Method: immunoSEQ multiplex PCR; TCRdb's copy keeps in-frame clones and lacks some. The repertoire has around 440,000 clones, around 88% of them found once; the top ten carry roughly an eighth. The sample taken for sequencing was peripheral blood. All receptors come from a woman aged 50 to 60 with COVID-19, enrolled during active disease.

The chain's CDR3 is CASSQGYNSPLHF. The CDR3 DNA sequence: TGTGCCAGCAGTCAGGGATATAATTCACCCCTCCACTTT. The chain carries TRBV2 and TRBJ1-6; weak D call: TRBD1 (5 bases). The CDR3 is 13 residues long. Looked up from germline, CDR1 is SNHLY and CDR2 is FYNNEI. Trimming took 5 bases from V and 4 from J, leaving 6 bases between them.

V is TRBV9 and J is TRBJ2-7, with a possible D match to TRBD2 (6 bases). The germline V gene has CDR1 SGDLS and CDR2 YYNGEE. The length of the CDR3 is 14 residues. V lost 4 bases and J lost 0, with 11 bases in between. This CDR3 is CASSSAGGSYEQYF. CDR3 nucleotides: TGTGCCAGCAGCTCAGCCGGGGGCTCCTACGAGCAGTACTTC.

This sequence joins TRBV30 and TRBJ1-6; 9 nucleotides match TRBD1. The CDR3 covers 14 residues. Germline-derived CDR1 and CDR2 are GTSNPN and SVGIG (reference sequence). The J segment lost 10 bases and the V segment lost 5 bases, leaving 9 bases of the junction unmatched. DNA of the CDR3: TGTGCCTGGTCCCCCGGGACAGGGCTCTCACCCCTCCACTTT. The encoded protein is CAWSPGTGLSPLHF.

The rearrangement uses TRBV16 and TRBJ2-7; a possible D gene is TRBD1 (6 bases). Germline-derived CDR1 and CDR2 are KGHSY and FQNENV. Trimming pared 4 bases from V and 3 bases from J, leaving 13 bases between. CDR3 length: 14 amino acids. The DNA for the CDR3 is TGTGCCAGCAGCCCCTGGCAGGGGATCTACGAGCAGTACTTC. Amino acids: CASSPWQGIYEQYF.

The chain couples TRBV10-3 to TRBJ2-2; weak D call: TRBD2 (6 bases). The germline V and J ends were trimmed by 3 bases and 2 bases, with 19 bases remaining between them. The V gene's germline CDR1 is ENHRY and CDR2 SYGVKD. The CDR3 consists of 18 residues. The CDR3 region is CAISEPRFGSGNTGELFF. In nucleotides, the CDR3 is TGTGCCATCAGTGAACCCCGCTTTGGTAGCGGTAACACCGGGGAGCTGTTTTTT.

The J gene is TRBJ1-2, the V gene TRBV5-4; D unclear. This CDR3 comprises 11 residues. Germline CDR1 reads SGHNT; CDR2 reads YYREEE (reference sequence). V was shortened by 4 bases and J by 10 bases, with 11 bases between the two germline ends. This CDR3 is CASSRTGYYTF. DNA for the CDR3: TGTGCCAGCAGCCGTACGGGGTACTACACCTTC.

The chain recombines TRBV19 with TRBJ1-1; TRBD1 agrees at 7 bases. Germline CDR1 is LNHDA and CDR2 is SQIVND (reference sequence). The CDR3 covers 14 residues. Trimming took 8 bases from V and 7 from J; bases not matched to a gene: 13. CDR3 residues: CASESPGTAIEAFF. The CDR3 DNA sequence: TGTGCCAGTGAGAGCCCCGGGACAGCTATTGAAGCTTTCTTT.

V usage is TRBV6-5 and J usage is TRBJ2-7; 7 positions match TRBD2. Per the germline V gene, CDR1 is MNHEY and CDR2 is SVGAGI. V shed 0 bases, J shed 4 bases, and the junction held 6 bases outside the gene matches. This CDR3 comprises 15 residues. The CDR3 spells CASSYSRTRKYEQYF. The CDR3 coding sequence is TGTGCCAGCAGTTACTCCCGGACTAGGAAATACGAGCAGTACTTC.

The V and J genes are TRBV27 and TRBJ1-2; D uncertain. V was cut by 5 bases and J by 5 bases, with 15 bases left in between. This CDR3 comprises 14 residues. Germline lookup yields CDR1 MNHEY and CDR2 SMNVEV (reference sequence). The DNA of the CDR3 is TGTGCCAGCAGTCCCCGGGAGAGCTTTTATGGCTACACCTTC. Protein sequence: CASSPRESFYGYTF.

V gene TRBV4-1 combines with J gene TRBJ2-1; 7 bases fit TRBD1. V shed 1 base and J 3 bases; nucleotides not matched to a gene: 6. This CDR3 region has 16 residues. Germline lookup yields CDR1 MGHRA and CDR2 YSYEKL. CDR3 loop: CASSQGYRGLYNEQFF. CDR3 bases: TGCGCCAGCAGCCAAGGGTACAGGGGTCTCTACAATGAGCAGTTCTTC.

With regard to this clone: Sequence at one end of the junction differs from germline and may be a read error. This chain connects TRBV5-1 to TRBJ1-3; D is ambiguous. The CDR3 loop spans 15 amino acids. Germline CDR1 and CDR2: SGHRS and YFSETQ. CDR3 amino acids: CASSLDGTSGNTIYF. CDR3 DNA: TGCGCCAGCAGTTTGGACGGTACCTCTGGAAACACCATATATTTT.

Only one count was recorded for this clone. The CDR3 is CASSENREENTIYF. The CDR3 DNA sequence: TGTGCCAGCAGTGAGAACAGGGAAGAAAACACCATATATTTT. V usage is TRBV2 and J usage is TRBJ1-3; D may be TRBD1 (6 bases). V lost 3 bases, J lost 6 bases, and 12 bases lay in between. The CDR3 extends over 14 amino acids. From germline, CDR1 is SNHLY and CDR2 FYNNEI.

The chain uses TRBV6-1 and TRBJ1-2; 10 bases are a match to TRBD1. Germline CDR1 reads MNHNS; CDR2 reads SASEGT. The CDR3 totals 16 residues. V gave up 1 base and J gave up 0 bases; unmatched junction bases: 2. CDR3 region: CASSEGDRGANYGYTF. Written as DNA, the CDR3 is TGTGCCAGCAGTGAAGGGGACAGGGGAGCTAACTATGGCTACACCTTC.

The chain carries TRBV7-8 and TRBJ2-7; a possible D gene is TRBD2 (6 bases). The CDR3 has 14 residues. Germline V lookup: CDR1 SGHVS, CDR2 FQNEAQ. The V end was cut by 5 bases, the J end by 7 bases, with 18 bases between. CDR3 sequence (DNA): TGTGCCAGCAGCCCAGGGACTTTCCCGGGGGAGCAGTACTTC. It encodes CASSPGTFPGEQYF.

The V gene is TRBV5-5, the J gene TRBJ2-2; 12 bases agree with TRBD1. This CDR3 spans 17 amino acids. The V gene end was trimmed by 4 bases and the J gene end by 7 bases; junction bases not matched to a gene: 11. Per the germline V gene, CDR1 is SGHKS and CDR2 is YYEKEE (reference sequence). The CDR3 DNA sequence: TGTGCCAGCAGCAACCCGGGACAGGGGGCGTTTGGCGGGGAGCTGTTTTTT. This gives the protein CASSNPGQGAFGGELFF. Filled out from reference TRBV5-5 and TRBJ2-2, the complete variable domain reads DAGVTQSPTHLIKTRGQQVTLRCSPISGHKSVSWYQQVLGQGPQFIFQYYEKEERGRGNFPDRFSARQFPNYSSELNVNALLLGDSALYLCASSNPGQGAFGGELFFGEGSRLTVL.

The CDR3 loop is CASSLSGTGGSGELFF. DNA for the CDR3: TGCGCCAGCAGCCTATCTGGGACAGGGGGCAGCGGGGAGCTGTTTTTT. V gene TRBV5-1 combines with J gene TRBJ2-2; 12 bases are a match to TRBD1. CDR3 length: 16 amino acids. Germline CDR1 SGHRS, CDR2 YFSETQ. Germline trimming cut 4 bases from V and 7 bases from J; bases unmatched to any gene: 8.

The chain recombines TRBV12-3 or TRBV12-4 with TRBJ1-1; possible D gene TRBD1, 6 bases. This CDR3 spans 13 amino acids. The V end was cut by 6 bases, the J end by 6 bases, with 14 bases between. This chain's CDR3 is CASSRDRRAEAFF. CDR3 coding DNA: TGTGCCAGCAGCCGCGACAGGAGAGCTGAAGCTTTCTTT.

A single count supports this clone. The rearrangement uses TRBV4-1 and TRBJ2-3; D may be TRBD2 (5 bases). This CDR3 is 15 amino acids long. Deletions cut 1 base from V and 8 bases from J, with 16 bases between. The germline V gene encodes CDR1 MGHRA and CDR2 YSYEKL. CDR3 loop: CASSQVGSSRGTQYF. DNA for the CDR3: TGCGCCAGCAGCCAAGTGGGGAGCAGCAGAGGTACGCAGTATTTT.

The J gene is TRBJ1-2, the V gene TRBV24-1; 11 bases align to TRBD1. The CDR3 spans 14 residues. The germline CDR1 and CDR2 sequences are KGHDR and SFDVKD. J lost 8 bases, V lost 5 bases, and 6 bases had no gene match. DNA for the CDR3: TGTGCCACCAGTGCCGGACAGGGGGCGGGGGGCTACACCTTC. Its protein product is CATSAGQGAGGYTF.

This sequence joins TRBV30 and TRBJ1-6, with D perhaps matching TRBD1 (5 bases). This CDR3 is 12 amino acids long. Trimming removed 5 bases from V and 13 bases from J, with 15 bases in between. The V gene's germline CDR1 is GTSNPN and CDR2 SVGIG (reference sequence). CDR3 DNA sequence: TGTGCCTGGGGATTGGGGCTACGGCCCCTCCACTTT. Amino acid sequence: CAWGLGLRPLHF.

The CDR3: CASSLAGGADEQYF. CDR3 nucleotide sequence: TGCGCCAGCAGCTTGGCAGGAGGGGCAGACGAGCAGTACTTC. The chain has TRBV5-1 and TRBJ2-7; tentatively, D is TRBD2 (6 bases). The germline V and J ends were trimmed by 0 bases and 5 bases, with 12 bases remaining between them. The CDR3 covers 14 residues. The germline CDR1 and CDR2 sequences are SGHRS and YFSETQ.

J is TRBJ1-1 and V is TRBV2, with D maybe TRBD1 (5 bases). From germline, CDR1 is SNHLY and CDR2 FYNNEI. This CDR3 has 14 amino acids. Trimming cost V 4 bases and J 3 bases, with 12 bases left between them. The CDR3 here is CASSAGLGDTEAFF. The CDR3 DNA is TGTGCCAGCAGTGCAGGGTTAGGGGACACTGAAGCTTTCTTT.

The chain links TRBV4-1 to TRBJ2-5; 8 bases match TRBD2. Germline-derived CDR1 and CDR2 are MGHRA and YSYEKL. V shed 2 bases and J 4 bases; nucleotides not matched to a gene: 9. This CDR3 contains 16 residues. CDR3 sequence reads: CASSQRAGRAIETQYF. The DNA for the CDR3 is TGCGCCAGCAGCCAACGTGCCGGGAGGGCCATAGAGACCCAGTACTTC.

The V gene is TRBV29-1, the J gene TRBJ2-2; TRBD1 might be the D (6 bases). Trimming cost V 6 bases and J 6 bases, with 11 bases left between them. CDR3 length: 12 amino acids. Germline V gene sequence: CDR1 SQVTM, CDR2 ANQGSEA. CDR3 protein: CSVRGWAGELFF. The DNA of the CDR3 is TGCAGCGTGAGGGGGTGGGCCGGGGAGCTGTTTTTT.

The chain joins TRBV24-1 to TRBJ2-3; possible D gene TRBD1, 6 bases. The V end lost 9 bases, the J end lost 2 bases, and 17 bases lay between the germline ends. CDR3 length: 15 residues. Germline V gene sequence: CDR1 KGHDR, CDR2 SFDVKD. For the CDR3, the DNA is TGTGCCACCCAGAAACGGGACAAACACACAGATACGCAGTATTTT. Residues: CATQKRDKHTDTQYF.

This clone was counted once. J is TRBJ1-5 and V is TRBV6-5, with no clear D. The CDR3 extends over 14 amino acids. Germline CDR1 and CDR2: MNHEY and SVGAGI. Trimming pared 8 bases from V and 0 bases from J, leaving 11 bases between. CDR3 residues: CASQRISSNQPQHF. CDR3 sequence (DNA): TGTGCCAGCCAGAGGATCTCTAGCAATCAGCCCCAGCATTTT.

The chain recombines TRBV6-5 with TRBJ1-5, with D maybe TRBD1 (6 bases). V lost 7 bases, J lost 3 bases, and 16 bases lay in between. Germline CDR1 and CDR2: MNHEY and SVGAGI. This CDR3 region has 15 residues. DNA of the CDR3: TGTGCCAGCACTGGGTGGGGGCAGGTCAATCAGCCCCAGCATTTT. Residues: CASTGWGQVNQPQHF.